A single sample gave rise to the 25 T cell receptor beta chains below, sequenced in a study of shared clonotypes between healthy human individuals. Naive CD8 cells lacked CD45RO, underwent positive selection for CCR7 and left out terminally differentiated effector memory CD45RA+ cells. TCRdb keeps only in-frame clones here, not all; method: immunoSEQ multiplex PCR. Here the sample spans hundreds of thousands of clones, around 96% being singletons. What was sequenced was naive CD8+ T cells sorted from blood. The receptor set was obtained from a man between 25 and 39 years old in good health.

In DNA, the CDR3 is TGTGCCAGCAGCCAAGATGAGGGGAATACGCAGTATTTT. Amino acid sequence: CASSQDEGNTQYF. V gene TRBV4-2 combines with J gene TRBJ2-3; D tentatively fits TRBD1 or TRBD2 (5 bases each). V gave up 0 bases and J gave up 7 bases, with 8 bases separating them. The germline V gene encodes CDR1 LGHNA and CDR2 YNFKEQ. This CDR3 region has 13 residues.

The chain joins TRBV4-2 to TRBJ1-5; D unresolved. The germline V gene encodes CDR1 LGHNA and CDR2 YNFKEQ. The V end was cut by 0 bases, the J end by 0 bases, with 12 bases between. CDR3 length: 17 residues. CDR3 sequence: CASSQEFEGSSNQPQHF. The CDR3 DNA reads as TGTGCCAGCAGCCAAGAGTTCGAGGGTTCTAGCAATCAGCCCCAGCATTTT.

The chain joins TRBV7-2 to TRBJ2-7, with D perhaps TRBD1 (5 bases). The CDR3 sequence is 14 residues long. From germline, CDR1 is SGHTA and CDR2 FQGNSA. The ends were cut back, 8 bases at V and 3 bases at J, with 17 bases in the middle. The CDR3 protein is CASEGAETFYEQYF. Here the CDR3 DNA reads TGTGCCAGCGAAGGGGCGGAGACATTCTACGAGCAGTACTTC.

The chain carries TRBV28 and TRBJ2-1, with 7 bases that match TRBD2. This CDR3 has 12 residues. V lost 8 bases and J lost 2; bases outside the gene matches: 0. Germline V gene sequence: CDR1 MDHEN, CDR2 SYDVKM. As DNA, the CDR3 is TGTGCCAGCGGGAGGGCCTACAATGAGCAGTTCTTC. It translates to CASGRAYNEQFF. Filled out from reference TRBV28 and TRBJ2-1, the complete variable domain reads DVKVTQSSRYLVKRTGEKVFLECVQDMDHENMFWYRQDPGLGLRLIYFSYDVKMKEKGDIPEGYSVSREKKERFSLILESASTNQTSMYLCASGRAYNEQFFGPGTRLTVL.

The rearrangement uses TRBV27 and TRBJ2-3; 10 positions agree with TRBD2. Germline assignment: CDR1 MNHEY and CDR2 SMNVEV (reference sequence). The CDR3 totals 16 residues. The J segment lost 5 bases and the V segment lost 5 bases, leaving 10 bases of the junction unmatched. This CDR3 is CASSTTTSGSLDTQYF. In DNA form, the CDR3 reads TGTGCCAGCAGTACCACGACTAGCGGGTCGTTAGATACGCAGTATTTT.

The chain joins TRBV29-1 to TRBJ2-3; no clear D. The CDR3 spans 11 residues. Trimming stripped 1 base from V and 6 bases from J, with 5 bases between. CDR1 and CDR2 from the germline V gene are SQVTM and ANQGSEA. Here the CDR3 DNA reads TGCAGCGTTGAAGTCACGGATACGCAGTATTTT. Its translation is CSVEVTDTQYF.

V and J are TRBV13 and TRBJ2-1, with 8 bases that match TRBD2. V gave up 5 bases and J gave up 15 bases; unmatched junction bases: 21. This CDR3 region has 16 residues. CDR1 and CDR2 (germline): PRHDT, FYEKMQ (reference sequence). The DNA for the CDR3 is TGTGCCAGCAGCCTAAGTACCGGGACTAGAAGCCTCGAACGGTTCTTC. Residues: CASSLSTGTRSLERFF.

CDR3 DNA: TGCGCCTCAGGGGTGGCGGGAACTAATGAAAAACTGTTTTTT. This sequence encodes CASGVAGTNEKLFF. The V gene is TRBV29-1, the J gene TRBJ1-4; maybe TRBD1 (6 bases). This CDR3 is 14 amino acids long. Germline assignment: CDR1 SQVTM and CDR2 ANQGSEA.

This chain uses TRBV19 with TRBJ2-7; TRBD1 matches 8 bases. Germline V gene sequence: CDR1 LNHDA, CDR2 SQIVND (reference sequence). The CDR3 covers 15 residues. The V and J ends lost 7 bases and 3 bases, in that order; junction bases with no gene match: 11. The CDR3 coding sequence is TGTGCCAGTACCCCAGGGACAGGCCGCGACTACGAGCAGTACTTC. Its protein product is CASTPGTGRDYEQYF.

This clone has a single count. V and J are TRBV15 and TRBJ2-3, with D possibly TRBD2 on 5 matching bases. Per the germline V gene, CDR1 is LNHNV and CDR2 is YYDKDF (reference sequence). Trimming pared 4 bases from V and 1 base from J, leaving 15 bases between. The CDR3 runs to 16 residues. The CDR3: CATSTDRGGGTDTQYF. CDR3 bases: TGTGCCACCAGCACAGACCGGGGTGGGGGCACAGATACGCAGTATTTT.

The chain carries TRBV11-2 and TRBJ2-3; TRBD2 is a possible D gene (5 bases). The V end was cut by 2 bases, the J end by 2 bases, with 14 bases between. Germline CDR1 and CDR2: SGHAT and FQNNGV. This CDR3 region has 16 residues. CDR3 DNA: TGTGCCAGCAGCTTACCGAGACCGGACTTCACAGATACGCAGTATTTT. This encodes CASSLPRPDFTDTQYF.

The chain is built from TRBV27 and TRBJ2-3, with TRBD2 identical over 11 bases. J was trimmed by 8 bases and V by 5 bases; bases with no gene match: 9. The germline gives CDR1 MNHEY, CDR2 SMNVEV (reference sequence). This CDR3 is 15 amino acids long. Here the CDR3 reads CASSLGLAEAGTQYF. CDR3 nucleotide sequence: TGTGCCAGCAGTCTGGGACTAGCGGAAGCTGGTACGCAGTATTTT.

This chain connects TRBV18 to TRBJ2-1; the D call may be TRBD1 or TRBD2 (5 bases each). This CDR3 spans 15 amino acids. Germline lookup yields CDR1 KGHSH and CDR2 LQKENI. V shed 6 bases and J shed 0 bases, with 12 bases lying between them. In DNA, the CDR3 is TGTGCCAGCTCGAGGGACCCAAACTCCTACAATGAGCAGTTCTTC. It yields the protein CASSRDPNSYNEQFF.

CDR3 coding DNA: TGCAGCGTTGAAGATTTCCCGACTGACGGCTACACCTTC. Translating it yields CSVEDFPTDGYTF. This chain links TRBV29-1 with TRBJ1-2; D gene unclear. This CDR3 contains 13 residues. Germline CDR1 SQVTM, CDR2 ANQGSEA. Trimming removed 0 bases from V and 8 bases from J, with 13 bases in between.

The chain employs TRBV28 and TRBJ2-7; weak D call: TRBD2 (6 bases). Germline V gene lookup returns CDR1 MDHEN and CDR2 SYDVKM. The CDR3 runs to 15 residues. Trimming cost V 5 bases and J 3 bases, with 17 bases left between them. The CDR3 DNA is TGTGCCAGCAGTCCCCTCCCCGGGGGAATCTACGAGCAGTACTTC. Its translation is CASSPLPGGIYEQYF.

DNA of the CDR3: TGCAGCGGAGACAGCGGGAGTAGGAGTGAGCAGTTCTTC. The encoded protein is CSGDSGSRSEQFF. The V gene is TRBV29-1, the J gene TRBJ2-1, with 8 bases matching TRBD2. Germline loops: CDR1 SQVTM, CDR2 ANQGSEA. This CDR3 has 13 residues. V was pared by 7 bases and J by 9 bases, with 11 bases of the junction left unmatched.

A note on this clone: This specimen includes other DNA sequences encoding the same CDR3. The CDR3: CASRTSGSSYNEQFF. Here the CDR3 DNA reads TGTGCCAGCAGAACTAGCGGTTCTTCCTACAATGAGCAGTTCTTC. The chain couples TRBV7-9 to TRBJ2-1; 8 bases line up with TRBD2. There are 15 residues in the CDR3. Trimming removed 6 bases from V and 1 base from J; junction bases left unmatched: 5. Germline V gene sequence: CDR1 SEHNR, CDR2 FQNEAQ (reference sequence).

The V call is TRBV11-2, the J call TRBJ1-4; D may be TRBD1 (5 bases). V shed 5 bases and J shed 3 bases, with 7 bases lying between them. This CDR3 region has 13 residues. Per germline, CDR1 SGHAT and CDR2 FQNNGV. The chain's CDR3 is CASSPGPNEKLFF. CDR3 nucleotide sequence: TGTGCCAGCAGCCCGGGACCTAATGAAAAACTGTTTTTT.

This rearrangement joins TRBV7-6 to TRBJ2-1; 12 bases are shared with TRBD2. The CDR3 length is 16 residues. The germline V gene encodes CDR1 SGHVS and CDR2 FNYEAQ. The trim removed 5 bases at V and 4 bases at J, leaving 6 bases unmatched. CDR3 amino acids: CASSPAGLAGYNEQFF. The CDR3 DNA follows: TGTGCCAGCAGCCCAGCCGGACTAGCGGGGTACAATGAGCAGTTCTTC.

The gene calls are TRBV2 and TRBJ2-1; perhaps TRBD2 as D (5 bases). Germline V gene data show CDR1 as SNHLY and CDR2 as FYNNEI. The CDR3 loop spans 15 amino acids. Between the trimmed V and J ends, which lost 1 base and 7 bases, there was a span of 14 bases. The CDR3: CASSEGETTGNEQFF. Here the CDR3 DNA reads TGTGCCAGCAGTGAAGGGGAGACTACGGGGAATGAGCAGTTCTTC.

The CDR3 sequence is CASSQVLQAYEQYF. Written as DNA, the CDR3 is TGCGCCAGCAGCCAAGTTTTGCAGGCCTACGAGCAGTACTTC. The rearrangement joins TRBV4-3 to TRBJ2-7; D is unresolved. This CDR3 is 14 amino acids long. V was clipped by 1 base and J by 2 bases, with 9 bases between them. Germline lookup yields CDR1 LGHNA and CDR2 YSLEER.

The chain combines TRBV2 with TRBJ2-1, with D uncertain. This CDR3 comprises 12 residues. Germline CDR1 SNHLY, CDR2 FYNNEI. V lost 10 bases and J 7 bases, leaving 14 bases between the germline ends. The CDR3 DNA sequence: TGTGCCACCACAAAAGAAGGGAATGAGCAGTTCTTC. It specifies CATTKEGNEQFF.

The V gene is TRBV11-2, the J gene TRBJ2-1; D may be TRBD1 (6 bases). Germline CDR1 is SGHAT and CDR2 is FQNNGV. The V and J ends lost 2 bases and 8 bases respectively, with 19 bases between them. This CDR3 is built from 16 residues. This CDR3 is CASSLNPRGAIDEQFF. The CDR3 bases are TGTGCCAGCAGCTTAAACCCCAGGGGTGCTATCGATGAGCAGTTCTTC.

The J gene is TRBJ1-1, the V gene TRBV29-1; the match to TRBD1 covers 9 bases. The germline CDR1 and CDR2 sequences are SQVTM and ANQGSEA. Trimming removed 4 bases from V and 6 bases from J; junction bases left unmatched: 6. The CDR3 loop spans 13 amino acids. The CDR3 nucleotides are TGCAGCGTTGGGGACAGGGTCTTACCTGAAGCTTTCTTT. This codes for CSVGDRVLPEAFF.

This clone was recorded only once. This chain joins TRBV6-6 and TRBJ2-5; 10 bases line up with TRBD1. This CDR3 is 14 amino acids long. Germline assignment: CDR1 MNHNY and CDR2 SVGAGI (reference sequence). The V gene end was trimmed by 6 bases and the J gene end by 4 bases; junction bases not matched to a gene: 5. Here the CDR3 reads CASRDWDRGETQYF. The CDR3, as DNA: TGTGCCAGCAGAGATTGGGACAGGGGAGAGACCCAGTACTTC.